The rows below give T cell receptor beta chains drawn from one sample of a study of CXCR3-negative and CXCR3-positive naive CD8 T cells. TCRdb reanalyzed the 5' RACE reads and collapses them to one entry per CDR3 protein, without DNA. The sample table sets out about 150,000 distinct CDR3 sequences. Sequencing used naive CXCR3+ CD8+ T cells from blood. These TCRs come from a human donor in good health. Some clones in this sample may be carry-over from other donors' samples. Both conserved end residues are part of each CDR3. Fields, in order: J gene, V gene, CDR3 protein.

J gene: TRBJ2-6
V gene: TRBV7-2
CDR3 protein: CASSLILRLSGANVLTF

J gene: TRBJ1-1
V gene: TRBV30
CDR3 protein: CAWTVIQKNTEAFF

J gene: TRBJ1-6
V gene: TRBV7-3
CDR3 protein: CASSFDRGSNSPLHF

J gene: TRBJ2-5
V gene: TRBV29-1
CDR3 protein: CSGAGGETQYF

J gene: TRBJ2-5
V gene: TRBV6-6
CDR3 protein: CASGLGRWETQYF

J gene: TRBJ1-4
V gene: TRBV13
CDR3 protein: CASSFSVENEKLFF

J gene: TRBJ2-7
V gene: TRBV3-1
CDR3 protein: CASSQGGGLGYEQYF

J gene: TRBJ1-2
V gene: TRBV16
CDR3 protein: CASSNPNYGYTF

J gene: TRBJ2-3
V gene: TRBV12-3/TRBV12-4
CDR3 protein: CAGGKGGSYTDTQYF

J gene: TRBJ2-5
V gene: TRBV3-1
CDR3 protein: CASSHERGLAGVLQETQYF

J gene: TRBJ2-1
V gene: TRBV2
CDR3 protein: CASSEYRGANEQFF

J gene: TRBJ2-2
V gene: TRBV7-9
CDR3 protein: CASSSRWGDNTGELFF